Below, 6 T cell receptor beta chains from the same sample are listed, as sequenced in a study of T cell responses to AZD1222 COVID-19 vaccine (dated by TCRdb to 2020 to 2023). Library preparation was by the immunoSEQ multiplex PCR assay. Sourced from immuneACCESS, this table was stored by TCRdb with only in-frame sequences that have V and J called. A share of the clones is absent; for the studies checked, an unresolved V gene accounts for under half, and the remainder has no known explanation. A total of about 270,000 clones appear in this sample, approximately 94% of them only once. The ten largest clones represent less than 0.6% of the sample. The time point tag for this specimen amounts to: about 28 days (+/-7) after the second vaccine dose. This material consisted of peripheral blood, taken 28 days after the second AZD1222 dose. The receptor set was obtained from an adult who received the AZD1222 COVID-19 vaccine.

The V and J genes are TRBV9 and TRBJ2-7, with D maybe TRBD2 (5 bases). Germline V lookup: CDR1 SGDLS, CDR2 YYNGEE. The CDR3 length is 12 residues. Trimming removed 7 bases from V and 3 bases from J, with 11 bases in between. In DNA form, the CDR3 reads TGTGCCAGCGGCACTAGGGACTACGAGCAGTACTTC. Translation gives CASGTRDYEQYF.

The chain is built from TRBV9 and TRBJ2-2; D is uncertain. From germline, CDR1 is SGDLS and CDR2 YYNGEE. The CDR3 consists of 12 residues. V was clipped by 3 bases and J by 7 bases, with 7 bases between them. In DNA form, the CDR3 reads TGTGCCAGCAGCGAGACGGGCGGGGAGCTGTTTTTT. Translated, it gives CASSETGGELFF.

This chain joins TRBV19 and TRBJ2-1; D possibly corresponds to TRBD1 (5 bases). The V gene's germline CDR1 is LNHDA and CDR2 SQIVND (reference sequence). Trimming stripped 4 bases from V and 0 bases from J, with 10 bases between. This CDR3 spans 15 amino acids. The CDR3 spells CASSTDTSSYNEQFF. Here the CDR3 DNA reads TGTGCCAGTAGTACGGACACGAGCTCCTACAATGAGCAGTTCTTC.

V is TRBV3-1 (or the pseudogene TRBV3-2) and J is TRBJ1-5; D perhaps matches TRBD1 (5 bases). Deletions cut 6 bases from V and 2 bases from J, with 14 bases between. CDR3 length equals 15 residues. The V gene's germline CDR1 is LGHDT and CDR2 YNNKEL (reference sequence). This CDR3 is CASSPSGGGNQPQHF. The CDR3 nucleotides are TGTGCCAGCAGTCCCTCGGGGGGGGGCAATCAGCCCCAGCATTTT.

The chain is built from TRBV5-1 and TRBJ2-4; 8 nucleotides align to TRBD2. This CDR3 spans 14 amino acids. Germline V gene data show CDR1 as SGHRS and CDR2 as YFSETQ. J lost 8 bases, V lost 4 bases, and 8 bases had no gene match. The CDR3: CASSPGGARDIQYF. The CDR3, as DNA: TGCGCCAGCAGCCCGGGGGGGGCGAGGGACATTCAGTACTTC.

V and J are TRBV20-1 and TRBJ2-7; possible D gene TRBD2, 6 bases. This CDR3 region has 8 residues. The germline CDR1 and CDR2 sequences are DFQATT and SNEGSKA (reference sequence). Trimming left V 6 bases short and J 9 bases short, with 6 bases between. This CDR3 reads CSAGGQYF. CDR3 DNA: TGCAGTGCCGGGGGGCAGTACTTC.